A single T cell receptor (beta chain) is shown here with its context. Its antigen remains unknown. This sample stems from a study of identical twins. Study results and limitations: A cross-sectional statistical analysis, not follow-up of the same donors, supported the conclusions.

One entry per CDR3 protein results from TCRdb running MiXCR on the 5' RACE reads. This table has a few hundred thousand distinct CDR3 sequences, roughly an eighth appearing once. The CDR3 is 15 amino acids. Losses at the gene ends were 0 bases for V and 5 bases for J; bases not matched to a gene: 3. Germline V CDR1 and CDR2: SGDLS, YYNGEE. This sample was also put to use in a study of yellow fever vaccine responses in identical twins.

The chain joins TRBV9 to TRBJ2-1; 9 nucleotides line up with TRBD2. This sequence was found in a woman younger than 30 in good health. What was sequenced was CD8+ T cells sorted from blood. This CDR3 reads CASSVEAGGDNEQFF. CDR3 nucleotides: TGTGCCAGCAGCGTAGAGGCGGGAGGGGACAATGAGCAGTTCTTC.